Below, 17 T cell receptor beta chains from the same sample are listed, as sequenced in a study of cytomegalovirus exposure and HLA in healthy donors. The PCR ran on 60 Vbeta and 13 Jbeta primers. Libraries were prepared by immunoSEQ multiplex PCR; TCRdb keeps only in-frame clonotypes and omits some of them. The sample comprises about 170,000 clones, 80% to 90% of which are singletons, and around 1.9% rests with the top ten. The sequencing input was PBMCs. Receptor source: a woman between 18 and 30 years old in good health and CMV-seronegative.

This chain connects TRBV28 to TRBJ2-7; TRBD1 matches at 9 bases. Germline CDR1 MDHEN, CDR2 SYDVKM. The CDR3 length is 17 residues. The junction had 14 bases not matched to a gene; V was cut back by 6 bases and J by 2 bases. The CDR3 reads CASSPSPRDRAAYEQYF. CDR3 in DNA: TGTGCCAGCAGCCCATCACCAAGGGACAGGGCCGCCTACGAGCAGTACTTC. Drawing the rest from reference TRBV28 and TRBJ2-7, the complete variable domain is DVKVTQSSRYLVKRTGEKVFLECVQDMDHENMFWYRQDPGLGLRLIYFSYDVKMKEKGDIPEGYSVSREKKERFSLILESASTNQTSMYLCASSPSPRDRAAYEQYFGPGTRLTVT.

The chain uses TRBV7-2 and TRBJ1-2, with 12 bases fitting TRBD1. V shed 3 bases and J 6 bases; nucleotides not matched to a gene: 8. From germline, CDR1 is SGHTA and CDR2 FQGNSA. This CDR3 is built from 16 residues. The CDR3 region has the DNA TGTGCCAGCAGCTTGGCCGGGACAGGGGGCCTAAATGGCTACACCTTC. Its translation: CASSLAGTGGLNGYTF.

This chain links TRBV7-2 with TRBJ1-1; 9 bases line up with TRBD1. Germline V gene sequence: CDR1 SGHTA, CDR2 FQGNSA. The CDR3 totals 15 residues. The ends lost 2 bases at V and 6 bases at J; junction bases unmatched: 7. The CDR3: CASSLTTGGGAEAFF. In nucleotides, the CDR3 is TGTGCCAGCAGCTTAACGACAGGGGGTGGGGCTGAAGCTTTCTTT.

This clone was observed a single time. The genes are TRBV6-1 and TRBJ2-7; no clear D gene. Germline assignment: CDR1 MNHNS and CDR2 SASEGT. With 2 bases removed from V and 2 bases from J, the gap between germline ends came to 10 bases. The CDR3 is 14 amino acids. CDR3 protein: CASSEWATPYEQYF. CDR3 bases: TGTGCCAGCAGTGAATGGGCCACCCCCTACGAGCAGTACTTC.

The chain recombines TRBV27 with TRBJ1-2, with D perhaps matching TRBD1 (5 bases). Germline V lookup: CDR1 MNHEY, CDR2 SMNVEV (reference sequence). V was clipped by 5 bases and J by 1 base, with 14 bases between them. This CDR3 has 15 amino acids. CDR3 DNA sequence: TGTGCCAGCAGTAGAAGAGGGACTTATAACTATGGCTACACCTTC. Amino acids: CASSRRGTYNYGYTF.

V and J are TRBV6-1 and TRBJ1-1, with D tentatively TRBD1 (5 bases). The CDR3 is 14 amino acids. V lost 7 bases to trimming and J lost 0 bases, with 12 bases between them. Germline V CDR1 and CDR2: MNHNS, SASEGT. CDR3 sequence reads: CASNLRGMNTEAFF. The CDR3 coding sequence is TGTGCCAGCAACCTTCGGGGGATGAACACTGAAGCTTTCTTT.

CDR3 DNA sequence: TGCGCCAGCAGCTTGGCCAGGGGGACAGGGACCTACGAGCAGTACTTC. Translation: CASSLARGTGTYEQYF. This sequence joins TRBV5-1 and TRBJ2-7; 9 positions match TRBD1. CDR3 length: 16 residues. J gave up 2 bases and V 0 bases, and 6 bases lay outside the gene matches. The germline V gene encodes CDR1 SGHRS and CDR2 YFSETQ.

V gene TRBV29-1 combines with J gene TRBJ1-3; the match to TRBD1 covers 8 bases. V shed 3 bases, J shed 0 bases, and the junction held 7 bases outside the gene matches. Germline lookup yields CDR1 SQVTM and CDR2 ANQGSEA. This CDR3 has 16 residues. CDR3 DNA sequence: TGCAGCGTTGAGGGTTGGGACAGGAGCTCTGGAAACACCATATATTTT. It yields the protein CSVEGWDRSSGNTIYF. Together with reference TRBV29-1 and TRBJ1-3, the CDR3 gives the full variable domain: SAVISQKPSRDICQRGTSLTIQCQVDSQVTMMFWYRQQPGQSLTLIATANQGSEATYESGFVIDKFPISRPNLTFSTLTVSNMSPEDSSIYLCSVEGWDRSSGNTIYFGEGSWLTVV.

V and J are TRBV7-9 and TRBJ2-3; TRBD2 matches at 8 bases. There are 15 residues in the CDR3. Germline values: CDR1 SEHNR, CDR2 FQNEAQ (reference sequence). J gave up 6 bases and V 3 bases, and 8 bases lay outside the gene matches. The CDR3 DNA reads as TGTGCCAGCAGCTTTTTTGGAGCGGGAGTCGATACGCAGTATTTT. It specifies CASSFFGAGVDTQYF.

CDR3: CASSLRSAGPAPQETQYF. In DNA form, the CDR3 reads TGTGCCAGCAGCTTAAGAAGTGCAGGGCCAGCCCCCCAGGAGACCCAGTACTTC. This chain connects TRBV7-9 to TRBJ2-5; tentative D call: TRBD1 (5 bases). V lost 2 bases to trimming and J lost 5 bases, with 24 bases between them. CDR3 length: 18 amino acids. In germline, CDR1 is SEHNR, CDR2 FQNEAQ (reference sequence).

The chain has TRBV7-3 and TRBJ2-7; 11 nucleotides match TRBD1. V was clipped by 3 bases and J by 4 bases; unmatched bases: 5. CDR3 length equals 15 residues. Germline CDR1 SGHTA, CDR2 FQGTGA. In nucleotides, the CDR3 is TGTGCCAGCAGCTTGGACAGGGGGCTTATATACGAGCAGTACTTC. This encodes CASSLDRGLIYEQYF.

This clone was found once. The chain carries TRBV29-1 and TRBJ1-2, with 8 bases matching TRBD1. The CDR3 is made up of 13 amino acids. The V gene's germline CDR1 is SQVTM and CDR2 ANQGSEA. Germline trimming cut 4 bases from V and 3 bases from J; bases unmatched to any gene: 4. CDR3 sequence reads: CSVGDRPYYGYTF. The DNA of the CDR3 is TGCAGCGTTGGGGACAGGCCCTACTATGGCTACACCTTC.

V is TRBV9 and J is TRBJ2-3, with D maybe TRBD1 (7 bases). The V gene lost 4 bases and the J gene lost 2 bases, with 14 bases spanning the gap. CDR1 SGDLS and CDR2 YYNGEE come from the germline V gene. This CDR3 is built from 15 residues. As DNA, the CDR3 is TGTGCCAGCAGCCCGGACAGGAGGGTCACAGATACGCAGTATTTT. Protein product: CASSPDRRVTDTQYF.

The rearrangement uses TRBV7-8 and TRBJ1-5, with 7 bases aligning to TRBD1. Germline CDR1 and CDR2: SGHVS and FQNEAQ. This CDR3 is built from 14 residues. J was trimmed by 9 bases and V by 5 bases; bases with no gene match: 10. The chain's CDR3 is CASSPHRGGPPQHF. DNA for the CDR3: TGTGCCAGCAGCCCCCACAGGGGAGGTCCGCCCCAGCATTTT.

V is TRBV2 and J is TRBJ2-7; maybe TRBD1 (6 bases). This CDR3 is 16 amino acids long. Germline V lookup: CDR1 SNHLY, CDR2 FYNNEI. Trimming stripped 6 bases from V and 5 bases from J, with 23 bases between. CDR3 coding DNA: TGTGCCAGCAGCCCCAGGGGATTCCTTTCCCCGAACGAGCAGTACTTC. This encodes CASSPRGFLSPNEQYF.

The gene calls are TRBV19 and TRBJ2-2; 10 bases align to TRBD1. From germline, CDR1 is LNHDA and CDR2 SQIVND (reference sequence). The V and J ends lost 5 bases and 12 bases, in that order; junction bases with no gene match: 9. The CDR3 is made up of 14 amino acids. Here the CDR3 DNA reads TGTGCCAGTAGTGACGGGACAGGGGCAAAGAAGCTGTTTTTT. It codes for CASSDGTGAKKLFF.

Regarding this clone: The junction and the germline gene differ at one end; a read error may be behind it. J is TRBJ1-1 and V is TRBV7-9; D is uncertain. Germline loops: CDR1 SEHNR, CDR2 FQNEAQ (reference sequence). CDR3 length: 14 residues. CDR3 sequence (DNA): TGTGCCAGCAACTTAGTTTCGGGGAACACTGAAGCTTTCTTT. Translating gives CASNLVSGNTEAFF.